This T cell receptor (beta chain) emerged from a study of response to subunit inactivated influenza vaccine. General study points: T cells newly recruited by each seasonal influenza vaccination are few, the authors suggested.

CDR3 length equals 16 residues. Germline V gene lookup returns CDR1 MNHEY and CDR2 SVGAGI. V gave up 4 bases and J gave up 0 bases, with 10 bases separating them. TCRdb itself ran the RT-PCR reads through MiXCR, one entry per CDR3 protein. The sample has about 500,000 distinct CDR3 sequences, over 10% seen once; the top ten hold over 10%. This clonotype was counted only a few times. Its antigen is unknown. Sample: PBMCs from blood, taken 45 days after vaccination. The clonotype was recovered from a man aged 45-60 years who received an inactivated influenza vaccine. The V gene is TRBV6-5, the J gene TRBJ1-6; possibly TRBD1 for D (5 bases). CDR3 region: CASSSSGSSYNSPLHF. For the CDR3, the DNA is TGTGCCAGCAGTTCCTCAGGGTCCTCCTATAATTCACCCCTCCACTTT.